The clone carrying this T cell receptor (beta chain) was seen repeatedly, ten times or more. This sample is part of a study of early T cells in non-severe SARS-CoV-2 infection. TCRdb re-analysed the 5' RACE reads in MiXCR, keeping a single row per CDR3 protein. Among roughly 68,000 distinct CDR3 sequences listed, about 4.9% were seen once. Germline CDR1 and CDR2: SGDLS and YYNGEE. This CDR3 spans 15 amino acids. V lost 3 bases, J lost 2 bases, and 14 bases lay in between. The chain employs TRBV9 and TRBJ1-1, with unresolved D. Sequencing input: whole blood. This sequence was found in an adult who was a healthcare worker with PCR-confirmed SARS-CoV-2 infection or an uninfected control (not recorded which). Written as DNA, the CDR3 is TGTGCCAGCAGCGCCACGGTGCAGATTAACACTGAAGCTTTCTTT. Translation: CASSATVQINTEAFF.